This T cell receptor beta chain was documented in a study of T cells after yellow fever vaccination (dated by TCRdb to between 2018 and 2021). The study in broad terms: The SMART-Seq v4 Ultra Low Input RNA kit was used to prepare libraries from fractions with low cell numbers. Bulk PBMC replicates and cell subsets were isolated from blood drawn at multiple timepoints before and after both primary and secondary immunization. Two healthy male donors, one aged 18 to 29 and one aged 30 to 40 years, were included in the cohort. Bulk TCR alpha and beta repertoires were sequenced longitudinally to track T-cell clones before and after primary and booster YFV17D yellow fever vaccination. Beyond this particular receptor, the publication reports: Because abundant contaminating clonotypes from the bulk population could be contained in FACS-sorted repertoires, computational filtering was required. A small fraction of clonotypes appeared in both the CD4 and CD8 compartments, likely as a result of convergent recombination. Only two donors were included in the study, so the extent to which the findings can be generalized is limited. After the booster, most of the clones that had expanded following primary vaccination were detected again (almost 98% of CD4 and roughly 88% of CD8), which suggests that memory was broadly maintained. The secondary T-cell response was weaker than the primary response but faster, peaking on day 5 instead of day 15.

Including cysteine and phenylalanine, the CDR3 has 18 amino acids. Only CDR3 DNA is held: 54 bases, read in frame from base 1. Sequences SGHTA (CDR1) and FQGNSA (CDR2) are obtained from the germline V gene. Unmatched junction bases come to 9, with V trimmed by 0 bases and J by 4 bases. This specimen's treatment or condition label, interpreted: live attenuated yellow fever vaccine strain. At every blood-draw timepoint, two biological replicates of bulk PBMCs were collected. PBMCs were isolated from peripheral blood using a standard Ficoll-Paque protocol. RNA was extracted with TriZol from bulk PBMCs, CD4 and CD8 fractions, and dextramer-positive and dextramer-negative fractions. TCR cDNA was synthesized by 5'RACE template switching, which introduced a universal primer site and unique molecular identifiers. Priming for cDNA synthesis came from both the TCR alpha and TCR beta constant segments. Library amplification involved two PCR steps, and the second step added sample barcodes and sequencing adapters. Sequencing of libraries was done on Illumina HiSeq 2500 (2x100 bp) or NovaSeq (2x150 bp). The source study handled its data this way. Demultiplexing of reads and collapsing into UMI consensus sequences were performed with MIGEC, and V(D)J alignment was carried out with MiXCR. Vaccine-responding clonotypes were identified with edgeR using replicate PBMC samples, with FDR below 0.01 and a log2 fold change above 5 up to day 15 being required. CD4 or CD8 identity was assigned to each bulk clonotype according to whether the clonotype was present at higher abundance in the sequenced CD4 repertoire or the sequenced CD8 repertoire. TCRdb handled the public reads itself, with Q25 trimming in fastp and clone calling in MiXCR, and kept productive beta chains. Merged by CDR3 protein, the rows form single entries marked with the most common genes and DNA. TCRdb, not the authors, supplied the V and J calls. The sample yields 300,000 to 450,000 distinct CDR3 sequences; approximately 8% were counted once. The ten largest clonotypes hold approximately 18% of the sample.

With regard to this clonotype: It lacks a known antigen. No base quality information exists; no much larger clone differs at one position.

The sequenced sample was PBMCs, obtained 45 days after the first yellow fever vaccination. The chain couples TRBV7-2 to TRBJ2-3, and TRBD1 aligns with 11 junction nucleotides. The clonotype comes from a young man who received the YFV17D yellow fever vaccine. The CDR3 region: CASSLAEDRGRWADTQYF. The sequenced DNA is TGTGCCAGCAGCTTAGCGGAGGACAGGGGGCGCTGGGCAGATACGCAGTATTTT.